The T cell receptor (beta chain) under discussion was sequenced for a study of T-cell memory formation after mild COVID-19. Across the whole study: Largely donor-specific TCR clusters were found.

Study-wide findings and caveats: Some clones that responded were present in memory (sampled pre-infection), which suggests cross-reactive memory joined.

A few counts support this clonotype. Its antigen is still unknown. Germline loops: CDR1 SGHTA, CDR2 FQGNSA. The V and J ends lost 7 bases and 2 bases respectively, with 8 bases between them. This CDR3 contains 12 residues. TCRdb redid the calling of the 5' RACE reads with MiXCR, one entry per CDR3 protein. The profile covers 400,000 to 450,000 distinct CDR3 sequences, with 15% to 20% appearing a single time and roughly a fifth taken by the ten largest. Sequencing input: PBMCs or a T cell subset sorted from them (not recorded which). J is TRBJ2-5 and V is TRBV7-2; no reliable D call. The TCR was taken from a man aged 18 to 30 who had mild COVID-19 (a few samples of this study predate the infection). Cell type and time point are not known. CDR3 amino acids: CASNSEQETQYF. The CDR3 nucleotides are TGTGCCAGCAATTCGGAGCAAGAGACCCAGTACTTC.